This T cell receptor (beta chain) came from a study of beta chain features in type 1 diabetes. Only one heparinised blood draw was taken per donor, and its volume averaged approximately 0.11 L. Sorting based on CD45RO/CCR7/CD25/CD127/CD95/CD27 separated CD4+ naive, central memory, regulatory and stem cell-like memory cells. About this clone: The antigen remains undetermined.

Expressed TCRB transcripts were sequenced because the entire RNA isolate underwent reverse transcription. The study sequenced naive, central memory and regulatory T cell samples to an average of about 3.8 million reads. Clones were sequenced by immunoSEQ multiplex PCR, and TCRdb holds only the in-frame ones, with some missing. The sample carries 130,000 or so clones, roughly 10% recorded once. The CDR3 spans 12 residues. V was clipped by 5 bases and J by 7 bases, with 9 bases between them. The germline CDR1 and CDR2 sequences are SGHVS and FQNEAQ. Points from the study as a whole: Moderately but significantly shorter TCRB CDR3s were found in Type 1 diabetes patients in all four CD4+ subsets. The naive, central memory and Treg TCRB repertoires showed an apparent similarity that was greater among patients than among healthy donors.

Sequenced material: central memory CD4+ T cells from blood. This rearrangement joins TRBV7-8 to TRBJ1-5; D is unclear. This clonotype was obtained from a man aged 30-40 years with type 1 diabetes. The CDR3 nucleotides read TGTGCCAGCAGCCTGGAGGGCCAGCCCCAGCATTTT. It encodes CASSLEGQPQHF.